A selection of T cell receptor beta chains follows, all from one sample in a study of shared clonotypes between healthy human individuals. The method was immunoSEQ multiplex PCR; TCRdb's version includes in-frame clones alone and lacks a portion of them. The sample lists roughly 810,000 clones, about 97% occurring once. Specimen: naive CD8+ T cells sorted from blood. All receptors come from a man under 40 in good health. Each CDR3 is given with its conserved first and last residue. The D gene is left open where the match is weak. Some rows have no size entry. The others give once, few or many, or a class for an expanded clone.

D | size | J | V | DNA | CDR3
TRBD2 | once | TRBJ2-7 | TRBV6-1 | TGTGCCACCCGGGGGCTAGCGGGATCCTACGAGCAGTACTTC | CATRGLAGSYEQYF
TRBD2 | NA | TRBJ2-7 | TRBV4-1 | TGCGCCAGCAGCCAAGATCGGGACGGGGGGGACTCCTACGAGCAGTACTTC | CASSQDRDGGDSYEQYF
NA | once | TRBJ2-2 | TRBV7-8 | TGTGCCAGCAGCTCCAATACAGGATTCACCGCGGAGCTGTTTTTT | CASSSNTGFTAELFF
NA | NA | TRBJ1-2 | TRBV29-1 | TGCAGCGCCGAAGACGGAGGGTATGGCTACACCTTC | CSAEDGGYGYTF
NA | once | TRBJ1-3 | TRBV7-9 | TGTGCCAGCAGCTGGGGGTTGGACACCATATATTTT | CASSWGLDTIYF
NA | NA | TRBJ2-1 | TRBV29-1 | TGCAGCGCAGAGACGTATGAGCAGTTCTTC | CSAETYEQFF
TRBD1 | NA | TRBJ2-7 | TRBV28 | TGTGCCAGCAGTTCCCGCAGACAGGGGCAGTACTTC | CASSSRRQGQYF
TRBD2 | NA | TRBJ2-3 | TRBV9 | TGTGCCAGCAGCCGAAGGGCGGCGGGAGGGCCGGCAGATACGCAGTATTTT | CASSRRAAGGPADTQYF
NA | NA | TRBJ2-7 | TRBV6-1 | TGTGCCAGCAGTGAGTTTAATGAGCTTAACTACGAGCAGTACTTC | CASSEFNELNYEQYF
TRBD2 | NA | TRBJ2-1 | TRBV4-1 | TGCGCCAGCAGCCAAGATGTAGCGGGAGGGCCTGGGGAGCAGTTCTTC | CASSQDVAGGPGEQFF
NA | once | TRBJ2-7 | TRBV27 | TGTGCCAGCGGATCATGGTCGGACGCATACGAGCAGTACTTC | CASGSWSDAYEQYF
NA | NA | TRBJ2-1 | TRBV28 | TGTGCCAGCAGGCGAGGACGCTCCTACAATGAGCAGTTCTTC | CASRRGRSYNEQFF
NA | few | TRBJ2-7 | TRBV10-2 | TGCGCCAGCAGTGAGGTGTACGAGCAGTACTTC | CASSEVYEQYF
NA | NA | TRBJ2-7 | TRBV7-9 | TGTGCCAGCAGCTTAGGTGGCGGCTCCTACGAGCAGTACTTC | CASSLGGGSYEQYF
NA | NA | TRBJ2-1 | TRBV7-9 | TGTGCCAGCAGCTTTGCAGCATCCTACAATGAGCAGTTCTTC | CASSFAASYNEQFF
NA | NA | TRBJ2-3 | TRBV18 | TGTGCCAGCTCACTGGGCCCAGGTGGGGGAACAGATACGCAGTATTTT | CASSLGPGGGTDTQYF
NA | NA | TRBJ2-7 | TRBV25-1 | TGTGCCAGCAGTGAATGGGTGCAGGGCTCCTACGAGCAGTACTTC | CASSEWVQGSYEQYF
NA | NA | TRBJ2-7 | TRBV9 | TGTGCCAGCAGCCAGGGGGGGGACCCCTACGAGCAGTACTTC | CASSQGGDPYEQYF
NA | NA | TRBJ1-1 | TRBV19 | TGTGCCAGTAGTACAGACATTCAAACTTTCTTT | CASSTDIQTFF
NA | NA | TRBJ1-4 | TRBV15 | TGTGCCACCAGCAGAGCCAGGGAGGCTAATGAAAAACTGTTTTTT | CATSRAREANEKLFF
TRBD2 | NA | TRBJ2-1 | TRBV19 | TGTGCCAGTAGTATTGGTGCCGGGGGAGGGAGGGACTCCTACAATGAGCAGTTCTTC | CASSIGAGGGRDSYNEQFF
NA | NA | TRBJ2-3 | TRBV9 | TGTGCCAGCAGCGTAGTATCTGGAGATACGCAGTATTTT | CASSVVSGDTQYF
TRBD2 | NA | TRBJ2-1 | TRBV2 | TGTGCCAGCAGAGGACTAGCGGGAGATAATGAGCAGTTCTTC | CASRGLAGDNEQFF
NA | NA | TRBJ2-7 | TRBV29-1 | TGCAGCGTTAATGACAGAGCCTACGAGCAGTACTTC | CSVNDRAYEQYF
NA | NA | TRBJ1-1 | TRBV4-3 | TGCGCCAGCAGCCAAGATGGAGACGGCCTGAACACTGAAGCTTTCTTT | CASSQDGDGLNTEAFF
NA | NA | TRBJ1-1 | TRBV19 | TGTGCCAGTAGTATGGGGGACACTGAAGCTTTCTTT | CASSMGDTEAFF
TRBD1 | NA | TRBJ1-4 | TRBV5-1 | TGCGCCAGCAGCTGGACAGGCGAAAAACTGTTTTTT | CASSWTGEKLFF
NA | NA | TRBJ2-7 | TRBV7-4 | TGTGCCCGCGACTGTCGGGGGGCCGGCCCCGAGCAGTACTTC | CARDCRGAGPEQYF
NA | NA | TRBJ1-1 | TRBV7-9 | TGTGCCAGCAGCCCTGGGGAATGGATGAACACTGAAGCTTTCTTT | CASSPGEWMNTEAFF
NA | NA | TRBJ2-7 | TRBV13 | TGTGCCAGCAGCATTTGGAGGGGTTCTGCGTCCTACGAGCAGTACTTC | CASSIWRGSASYEQYF
NA | NA | TRBJ1-5 | TRBV5-5 | TGTGCCAGCAGCTTGGCAGGGAATCAGCCCCAGCATTTT | CASSLAGNQPQHF
TRBD2 | NA | TRBJ2-1 | TRBV19 | TGTGCCAGTAGTATAGTTGGCCCGACTAGCGGGTTTCACAATGAGCAGTTCTTC | CASSIVGPTSGFHNEQFF
TRBD1 | NA | TRBJ2-7 | TRBV2 | TGTGCCAACACCGGGACAGGGGGCCCCGACGAGCAGTACTTC | CANTGTGGPDEQYF
TRBD2 | NA | TRBJ2-6 | TRBV29-1 | TGCAGCGTTGAAGAGGCCCCTAGCGGGACTGGCTCTGGGGCCAACGTCCTGACTTTC | CSVEEAPSGTGSGANVLTF
TRBD1 | once | TRBJ2-1 | TRBV28 | TGTGCCAGCAGCCTTCACAGGGGTTACAATGAGCAGTTCTTC | CASSLHRGYNEQFF
TRBD1 | NA | TRBJ1-5 | TRBV4-2 | TGTGCCAGCAGCCAAGGACAGGGTTCGGGTCAGCCCCAGCATTTT | CASSQGQGSGQPQHF
NA | NA | TRBJ1-4 | TRBV9 | TGTGCCAGCAGCCCCGCTGGGGGACGGGGGGAAAAACTGTTTTTT | CASSPAGGRGEKLFF
NA | NA | TRBJ2-3 | TRBV29-1 | TGCAGCGCCATAGGGGCGGGGCAGGGCCCAGATACGCAGTATTTT | CSAIGAGQGPDTQYF
TRBD2 | NA | TRBJ2-7 | TRBV5-6 | TGTGCCAGCAGCGCCCAAATACTTACTAGCGGGACTTACGAGCAGTACTTC | CASSAQILTSGTYEQYF
NA | NA | TRBJ2-5 | TRBV28 | TGTGCCAGCAGTTCCCGGGGAGAAGAGACCCAGTACTTC | CASSSRGEETQYF
NA | once | TRBJ1-1 | TRBV10-2 | TGCGCCAGCAGTGTCCCGATAGGGGCGACTGAAGCTTTCTTT | CASSVPIGATEAFF
NA | once | TRBJ2-7 | TRBV10-3 | TGTGCCATCAGTTCTTTACCGGACGGCTACGAGCAGTACTTC | CAISSLPDGYEQYF
NA | NA | TRBJ2-6 | TRBV5-4 | TGTGCCAGCAGCTTGGACGGCTACGAGAGCTCTGGGGCCAACGTCCTGACTTTC | CASSLDGYESSGANVLTF
TRBD2 | NA | TRBJ2-7 | TRBV7-9 | TGTGCCAGCAGCAACGCGGGGGGGCCGAGCTCCTACGAGCAGTACTTC | CASSNAGGPSSYEQYF
NA | NA | TRBJ2-1 | TRBV27 | TGTGCCAGCAGTTTGTGGGCTAGCTCGGCTGATGAGCAGTTCTTC | CASSLWASSADEQFF
NA | NA | TRBJ2-7 | TRBV5-5 | TGTGCCAGCAGCTGGACACCTGCACATTCCGAGCAGTACTTC | CASSWTPAHSEQYF
NA | NA | TRBJ1-1 | TRBV6-5 | TGTGCCAGCAGTTATGGAAGGAACACTGAAGCTTTCTTT | CASSYGRNTEAFF
NA | NA | TRBJ2-7 | TRBV28 | TGTGCCAGCAGTTTCTTAGGCGAGCAGTACTTC | CASSFLGEQYF
NA | NA | TRBJ2-1 | TRBV10-3 | TGTGCCGGCAGGAGGCGGTACAATGAGCAGTTCTTC | CAGRRRYNEQFF
TRBD2 | NA | TRBJ2-7 | TRBV25-1 | TGTGCCAGCAGTGGGGAGCGGGATATCTACGAGCAGTACTTC | CASSGERDIYEQYF
NA | once | TRBJ2-1 | TRBV30 | TGTGCCTGGAAGGGTCTTCTCAATGAGCAGTTCTTC | CAWKGLLNEQFF
NA | few | TRBJ2-1 | TRBV19 | TGTGCCAGTAGTATAACACCGCGGGACTTCTACAATGAGCAGTTCTTC | CASSITPRDFYNEQFF
TRBD1 | NA | TRBJ2-1 | TRBV2 | TGTGCCAGCAGTGAAGGGACAGGGGCCTACAATGAGCAGTTCTTC | CASSEGTGAYNEQFF